There are a few counts of the clone carrying this TCR beta chain. In TCRdb, the reads were re-called with MiXCR into one record per CDR3 protein. The sample includes approximately 500,000 distinct CDR3 sequences, more than 15% of them seen just once. The sample belongs to a study of T cell repertoires in cytomegalovirus infection. About the study: A matching HLA type, together with CMV infection, was signaled by public TCR beta signatures.

The CDR3 covers 15 residues. Germline CDR1 reads SGDLS; CDR2 reads YYNGEE. The germline V and J ends were trimmed by 4 bases and 0 bases, with 14 bases remaining between them. This sequence joins TRBV9 and TRBJ2-7; no clear D gene. Source material: CD8+ T cells from PBMCs. The sequence derives from a human donor in good health (CMV status not recorded). Some clones in this sample may be carry-over from other donors' samples. CDR3 bases: TGTGCCAGCAGCCAAGACCCGAACGTCTCCTACGAGCAGTACTTC. As protein: CASSQDPNVSYEQYF.